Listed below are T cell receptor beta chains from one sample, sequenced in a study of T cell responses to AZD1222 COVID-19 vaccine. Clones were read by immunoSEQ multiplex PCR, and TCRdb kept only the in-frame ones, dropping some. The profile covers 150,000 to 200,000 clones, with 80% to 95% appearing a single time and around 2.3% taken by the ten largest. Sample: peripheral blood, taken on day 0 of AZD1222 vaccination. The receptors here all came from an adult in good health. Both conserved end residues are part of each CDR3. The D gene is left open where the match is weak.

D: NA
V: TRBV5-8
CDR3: CASPDPPWGNTIYF

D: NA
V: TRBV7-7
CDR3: CASSQGGEGMDEQFF

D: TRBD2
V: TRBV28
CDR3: CASSSSGRADDEQFF

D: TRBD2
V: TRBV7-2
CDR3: CASSSPWASGAYEQYF

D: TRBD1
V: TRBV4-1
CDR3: CASSPRILPQGGSGNTIYF

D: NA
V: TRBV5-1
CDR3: CASKERVNTEAFF

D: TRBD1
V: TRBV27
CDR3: CASNKQGSAQPQHF

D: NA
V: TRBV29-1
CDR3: CSVEDADNEAFF

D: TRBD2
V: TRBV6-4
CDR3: CASSDSLAGTTDTQYF

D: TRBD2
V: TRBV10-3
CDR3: CATKPGLAGGNLAKNIQYF

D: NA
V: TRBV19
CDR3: CASHPGRGLDNSPLHF

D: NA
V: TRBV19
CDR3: CASSIARGSYEQYF

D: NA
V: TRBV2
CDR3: CASRTAAYNEKLFF

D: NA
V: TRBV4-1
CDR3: CASSQVIPDTQYF

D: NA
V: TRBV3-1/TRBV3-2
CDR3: CASSPPDRTYEQYF

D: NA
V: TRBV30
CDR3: CAWNGRPGDSPLHF

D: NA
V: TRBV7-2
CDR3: CASSLQAGDTEAFF

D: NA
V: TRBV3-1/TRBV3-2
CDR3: CASSQVLGRTEAFF